This is a list of T cell receptor beta chains from one sample in a study of blood T cell repertoires in COVID-19. Sequencing was performed with immunoSEQ multiplex PCR; in TCRdb, only in-frame clones are kept and a portion is missing. The sample has approximately 240,000 clones, roughly 80% seen once; the top ten hold 4.5% to 5.5%. Sequences were obtained from peripheral blood. The receptors were sampled from a woman aged 60 to 75 who had recovered from COVID-19. CDR3s include the opening cysteine and the closing phenylalanine or tryptophan. Each record gives: J gene, D gene, V gene, clone size, CDR3 DNA, CDR3 protein. The D gene is left open where the match is weak. Some rows mark clone size as missing; the rest say once, few, many or name a class of expanded clone.

>TRBJ1-2|.|TRBV11-2|.
TGTGCCAGCAGCTCGCCCCGCGGGTTTTATGGCTACACCTTC
CASSSPRGFYGYTF
>TRBJ2-3|TRBD2|TRBV25-1|.
TGTGCCAGCAGACCTAGCGGGGGGGCTAAGACGCAGTATTTT
CASRPSGGAKTQYF
>TRBJ2-1|.|TRBV3-1/TRBV3-2|.
TGTGCCAGCAGCCCCTTCCAAGCGACCCTCGGGAATGAGCAGTTCTTC
CASSPFQATLGNEQFF
>TRBJ1-4|TRBD1|TRBV6-5|.
TGTGCCAGCAGTACCACAGGGGCTAATGAAAAACTGTTTTTT
CASSTTGANEKLFF
>TRBJ1-4|.|TRBV30|.
TGTGCCTGGAGTACGCAAGGACAGCTCTATAATGAAAAACTGTTTTTT
CAWSTQGQLYNEKLFF
>TRBJ2-3|.|TRBV24-1|.
TGTGCCACCAGTTCTGGAGGGGCCCCAGATACGCAGTATTTT
CATSSGGAPDTQYF
>TRBJ1-1|.|TRBV12-3/TRBV12-4|.
TGTGCCAGCAGTACAAGCAGGGGCACTGAAGCTTTCTTT
CASSTSRGTEAFF
>TRBJ2-7|TRBD2|TRBV7-6|.
TGTGCCAGCAGCTCAATAGCGGGGGGGCCCTCAACCTACGAGCAGTACTTC
CASSSIAGGPSTYEQYF
>TRBJ2-2|TRBD1|TRBV18|.
TGTGCCAGCTCATCCGGGACAGGGGGACACGGGGAGCTGTTTTTT
CASSSGTGGHGELFF
>TRBJ2-3|TRBD1|TRBV6-1|once
TGTGCCAGCAGTGAAACGAAAGGGGGCGGCACAGATACGCAGTATTTT
CASSETKGGGTDTQYF
>TRBJ2-7|.|TRBV7-2|.
TGTGCCAGCAGCCTTACCTGGGGCCCCGACCTGTCCTACGAGCAGTACTTC
CASSLTWGPDLSYEQYF
>TRBJ2-7|TRBD2|TRBV5-4|once
TGTGCCAGCAGCCCGGAGCGGGGGGCTTACGAGCAGTACTTC
CASSPERGAYEQYF
>TRBJ2-3|.|TRBV11-2|few
TGTGCCAGCAGCTTAGTTCTCCGGGTATTAGGCACAGATACGCAGTATTTT
CASSLVLRVLGTDTQYF
>TRBJ2-7|.|TRBV28|.
TGTGCCAGCAGTCCGGGACTTGGGGCGGAAGAGCAGTACTTC
CASSPGLGAEEQYF
>TRBJ2-6|.|TRBV7-9|.
TGTGCCAGCAGCTTAGACCAGGGTTCTGCTGGGGCCAACGTCCTGACTTTC
CASSLDQGSAGANVLTF
>TRBJ1-4|.|TRBV29-1|.
TGCAGCGTTTGGTCGGGAGAAAAACTGTTTTTT
CSVWSGEKLFF
>TRBJ2-5|.|TRBV18|.
TGTGCCAGCTCACCAACTGACCAAGAGACCCAGTACTTC
CASSPTDQETQYF
>TRBJ1-1|.|TRBV29-1|.
TGCAGCGTTGGGGTAGAGGGACTAGAAGCTTTCTTT
CSVGVEGLEAFF
>TRBJ1-2|TRBD1|TRBV2|.
TGTGCCAGCCGGGACAGGGGTCTTAGTAACTATGGCTACACCTTC
CASRDRGLSNYGYTF
>TRBJ2-7|.|TRBV5-5|.
TGTGCCAGCAGCTTGGTGGGGGGTGAGCAGTACTTC
CASSLVGGEQYF
>TRBJ2-1|.|TRBV3-1/TRBV3-2|.
TGTGCCAGCAGCTACAGACAGGTTCGAATCAATGAGCAGTTCTTC
CASSYRQVRINEQFF
>TRBJ2-1|TRBD2|TRBV5-6|.
TGTGCCAGCAGCTCCGGGGGGGCCGGGAATGAGCAGTTCTTC
CASSSGGAGNEQFF
>TRBJ1-2|TRBD1|TRBV7-2|.
TGTGCCAGCAGCCAATGGGACAGACCTCTGGGTAGCACCTTC
CASSQWDRPLGSTF
>TRBJ2-1|.|TRBV27|once
TGTGCCAGCAGTTTAGACGGGTACAATGAGCAGTTCTTC
CASSLDGYNEQFF
>TRBJ2-3|.|TRBV2|.
TGTGCCAGCAGTGTGGGCGGGATCACAGATACGCAGTATTTT
CASSVGGITDTQYF
>TRBJ2-7|.|TRBV7-9|.
TGTGCCAGCAGCTTACAGGTCGAACGCGAGCAGTACTTC
CASSLQVEREQYF
>TRBJ1-4|TRBD1|TRBV12-3/TRBV12-4|few
TGTGCCAGCCTCTCGACAGGGGAAGAAAAACTGTTTTTT
CASLSTGEEKLFF
>TRBJ2-7|.|TRBV21-1|.
TGTGCCAGCAGCCCCGATACGACCGTTACTAGCGGGGGGGCCTACGAGCAGTACTTC
CASSPDTTVTSGGAYEQYF
>TRBJ2-3|TRBD2|TRBV18|.
TGTGCCAGCTCCCTCCCCCAGCGGGGGGGCCGGGCAGATACGCAGTATTTT
CASSLPQRGGRADTQYF
>TRBJ2-3|TRBD2|TRBV19|.
TGTGCCAGTAGTACAGCGGGGCCAAGGACAGATACGCAGTATTTT
CASSTAGPRTDTQYF
>TRBJ2-7|TRBD1|TRBV20-1|few
TGCAGTGCAAGTAGGGGACAGAGCTCCTACGAGCAGTACTTC
CSASRGQSSYEQYF